The present entry profiles one T cell receptor (beta chain) with its context. The investigators split CD4+ cells into a CD45RA+ naive subset and a CD45RA-negative memory subset. The V and J ends lost 3 bases and 8 bases, in that order; junction bases with no gene match: 11. CDR1 is SGHTA, CDR2 FQGNSA, per germline. The CDR3 is 16 residues long. Repertoires were generated with immunoSEQ multiplex PCR, while TCRdb's copy carries only in-frame clones and drops some. Here the sample spans over a million clones, less than 99% being singletons. This sample was taken from a study of shared clonotypes between healthy human individuals.

V usage is TRBV7-2 and J usage is TRBJ1-4; 8 nucleotides align to TRBD1. Source material: naive CD4+ T cells sorted from blood. Subset specified: CD45RA+ positively selected. The source of this sequence is a man aged 30-40 years in good health. CDR3 protein: CASSFTPTGGVEKLFF. The DNA of the CDR3 is TGTGCCAGCAGCTTCACACCTACAGGGGGAGTCGAAAAACTGTTTTTT.